The source of this T cell receptor (beta chain) is a study of T cells in Graves' hyperthyroidism and ophthalmopathy. Comments on this clonotype: What it binds is not known.

V lost 3 bases, J lost 10 bases, and 16 bases lay in between. The CDR3 is 15 residues long. Points from the study as a whole: Blood also contained most expanded thyroid clonotypes above 0.001.

The CDR3 regions of TCR beta were amplified from RNA transcripts. TCR CDR3 regions were first amplified by RT-PCR with HTBI primers. TCRdb re-analysed the multiplex PCR reads in MiXCR, keeping a single row per CDR3 protein. The sample lists fewer than 650,000 distinct CDR3 sequences, around 15% seen once, with 14% in the top ten. The chain combines TRBV12-3 or TRBV12-4 with TRBJ1-6, with D maybe TRBD1 (6 bases). The sample consisted of blood. This receptor was identified in a woman between 40 and 55 years old with Graves' hyperthyroidism. The chain's CDR3 is CASSLSRGQGSPLHF. As DNA, the CDR3 is TGTGCCAGCAGTTTGAGCAGGGGACAAGGGTCACCCCTCCACTTT.